This T cell receptor (beta chain) was profiled in a study of cytomegalovirus exposure and HLA in healthy donors. As for the study in general: Both the 120 or so validation repertoires and the roughly 620 first-cohort repertoires used the same platform, as reported by a later analysis. Study-wide points: Altogether, about 160 TCR beta chains were recorded as cytomegalovirus-associated. A few chains tied to CMV proved CMV antigen-specific in vitro. Using the classifier, cytomegalovirus status was reportedly diagnosed with high specificity and sensitivity.

Here immunoSEQ multiplex PCR was the method, and the copy in TCRdb shows in-frame clones only, minus some. In the table there are about 140,000 clones, 70% to 85% of which are singletons. This clone was detected only a few times. Its antigen is currently unknown. Sequenced input: PBMCs. This clonotype was obtained from a man aged 25-45 years in good health and CMV-seropositive.

The CDR3 sequence: CSLGQGDFGYTF. The CDR3 DNA reads as TGCAGCTTGGGACAGGGGGATTTTGGCTACACCTTC. The chain combines TRBV29-1 with TRBJ1-2; 11 bases agree with TRBD1. CDR3 size: 12 residues. Germline lookup yields CDR1 SQVTM and CDR2 ANQGSEA. The V segment lost 8 bases and the J segment 7 bases; nucleotides outside the gene matches: 6.